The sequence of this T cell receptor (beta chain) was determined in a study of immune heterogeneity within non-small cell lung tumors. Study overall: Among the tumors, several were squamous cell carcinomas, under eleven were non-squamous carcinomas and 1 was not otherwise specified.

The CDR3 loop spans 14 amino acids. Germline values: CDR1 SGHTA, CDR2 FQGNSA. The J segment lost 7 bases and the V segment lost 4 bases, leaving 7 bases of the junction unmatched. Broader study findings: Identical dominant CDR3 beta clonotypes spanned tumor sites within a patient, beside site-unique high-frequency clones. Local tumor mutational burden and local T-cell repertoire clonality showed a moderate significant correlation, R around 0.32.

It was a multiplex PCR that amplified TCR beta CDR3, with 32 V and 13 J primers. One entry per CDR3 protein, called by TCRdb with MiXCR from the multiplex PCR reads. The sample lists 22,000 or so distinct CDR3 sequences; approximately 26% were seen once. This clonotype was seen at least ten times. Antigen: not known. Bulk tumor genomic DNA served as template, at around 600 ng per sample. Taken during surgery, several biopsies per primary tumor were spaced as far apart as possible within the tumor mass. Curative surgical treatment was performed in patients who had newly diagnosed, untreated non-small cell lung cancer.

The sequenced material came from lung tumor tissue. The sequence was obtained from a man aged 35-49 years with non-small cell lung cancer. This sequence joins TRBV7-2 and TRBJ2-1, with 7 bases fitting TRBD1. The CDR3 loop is CASSWGQFENEQFF. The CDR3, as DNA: TGTGCCAGCAGCTGGGGACAGTTCGAAAATGAGCAGTTCTTC.